Listed below are T cell receptor beta chains from one sample, sequenced in a study of shared clonotypes between healthy human individuals. Method: immunoSEQ multiplex PCR; TCRdb's copy keeps in-frame clones and lacks some. The sample carries about 2.3 million clones, around 90% recorded once. Input material: naive CD4+ T cells from PBMCs. The source is a man between 18 and 35 years old in good health. Some clones in this sample may be carry-over from other donors' samples. Both conserved end residues are part of each CDR3. Each record gives: J gene, V gene, clone size, D gene, CDR3 DNA, CDR3 protein. A D gene is named only where the DNA matches it firmly. Rows may omit the clone size; those that give it use once, few, many or a size class.

>TRBJ2-2|TRBV5-1|-|-
TGCGCCAGCAGCTTGGTTCCCGTAGGGAACACCGGGGAGCTGTTTTTT
CASSLVPVGNTGELFF
>TRBJ2-7|TRBV9|-|-
TGTGCCAGCAGCGTAGAGCCAAACTCCTACGAGCAGTACTTC
CASSVEPNSYEQYF
>TRBJ2-1|TRBV7-9|-|-
TGTGCCAGCAGCTTAGCTGGGGGCAGTTCAGGCAATGAGCAGTTCTTC
CASSLAGGSSGNEQFF
>TRBJ1-5|TRBV21-1|-|-
TGTGCCAGCAGCAAAAGGGGAGCCCAGCATTTT
CASSKRGAQHF
>TRBJ2-6|TRBV6-5|-|-
TGTGCCAGCAGTCGGCACTTCTCTGGGGCCAACGTCCTGACTTTC
CASSRHFSGANVLTF
>TRBJ2-1|TRBV11-3|-|TRBD2
TGTGCCAGCGGCCGGGAGGAAGTGGACAATGAGCAGTTCTTC
CASGREEVDNEQFF
>TRBJ1-3|TRBV7-9|-|-
TGTGCCAGCAGCTTAGTGGCAGGACCCGGAAACACCATATATTTT
CASSLVAGPGNTIYF
>TRBJ1-4|TRBV11-2|-|-
TGTGCCAGCAGCTTAGCTAGAAGTTACAATGAAAAACTGTTTTTT
CASSLARSYNEKLFF
>TRBJ2-5|TRBV5-5|-|TRBD2
TGTGCCAGCAGCTTGGAGACTAGCGGGAGGGCCTGGGAGACCCAGTACTTC
CASSLETSGRAWETQYF
>TRBJ2-1|TRBV27|-|TRBD2
TGTGCCAGCAGTTTGTTCGGGGGGTTCTACAATGAGCAGTTCTTC
CASSLFGGFYNEQFF
>TRBJ1-4|TRBV6-5|-|TRBD1
TGTGCCAGCAGAGCAGGGGGCGCGGTTGAAAAACTGTTTTTT
CASRAGGAVEKLFF
>TRBJ1-1|TRBV18|few|TRBD1
TGTGCCAGCTCACCTGGACAGGGGATGAACACTGAAGCTTTCTTT
CASSPGQGMNTEAFF
>TRBJ2-3|TRBV2|-|-
TGTGCCAGCAGTGAAGCGCTTTATACGGACGGGCAGTATTTT
CASSEALYTDGQYF
>TRBJ2-3|TRBV28|-|-
TGTGCCAGCAACCGGGATACGCAGTATTTT
CASNRDTQYF
>TRBJ2-7|TRBV5-5|-|-
TGTGCCAGCAGCTTGGAGGTCAGGGCGAGGGAGCAGTACTTC
CASSLEVRAREQYF
>TRBJ2-3|TRBV20-1|once|-
TGCAGTGCTAGGGGCCCAGATACGCAGTATTTT
CSARGPDTQYF
>TRBJ2-2|TRBV11-1|-|TRBD2
TGTGCCAGCAGCTTACGACGAGCCGGGACTAGTATGGCCGGGGAGCTGTTTTTT
CASSLRRAGTSMAGELFF
>TRBJ2-7|TRBV28|-|TRBD2
TGTGCCAGCAGTCGAGCCTCAATAGCGGGAGTACCCTACGAGCAGTACTTC
CASSRASIAGVPYEQYF
>TRBJ2-2|TRBV18|-|TRBD1
TGTGCCAGCTCACCAACCGGGACAGGCTCGAACACCGGGGAGCTGTTTTTT
CASSPTGTGSNTGELFF
>TRBJ1-1|TRBV5-4|-|TRBD1
TGTGCCAGCAGCTTGGAAAGGGACAGGGGGCCCCGCCCGACCGCTGAAGCTTTCTTT
CASSLERDRGPRPTAEAFF
>TRBJ2-3|TRBV10-1|-|TRBD2
TGCGCCAGAGGGCCGGGACTAGTTATGACAGATACGCAGTATTTT
CARGPGLVMTDTQYF
>TRBJ2-3|TRBV7-3|-|TRBD2
TGTGCCAGCAGCTGGGACGGGAGGGCGACAGATACGCAGTATTTT
CASSWDGRATDTQYF
>TRBJ1-2|TRBV28|-|TRBD1
TGTGCCAGCAGTTTCCAAACGGACAGGGGCTATGGCTACACCTTC
CASSFQTDRGYGYTF
>TRBJ1-4|TRBV18|-|TRBD1
TGTGCCAGCTCAAAATCTCCGGGACAGGCTGGTGAAAAACTGTTTTTT
CASSKSPGQAGEKLFF
>TRBJ1-4|TRBV14|-|-
TGTGCCAGCAGCTACCGGGACGAAAAACTGTTTTTT
CASSYRDEKLFF
>TRBJ2-5|TRBV11-3|-|TRBD2
TGTGCCAGCAGCTTCGGCCTAGCGGGAGATGAGACCCAGTACTTC
CASSFGLAGDETQYF
>TRBJ2-7|TRBV7-9|-|TRBD1
TGTGCCAGCAGGTCGGACAGGGACGCCTACGAGCAGTACTTC
CASRSDRDAYEQYF
>TRBJ1-2|TRBV7-9|once|-
TGTGCCAGCTGGGGTAGGAGCGACAGGACTAACTATGGCTACACCTTC
CASWGRSDRTNYGYTF
>TRBJ2-7|TRBV6-6|once|TRBD1
TGTGCCAGCAGTCCCGGGACAGGGTACTACGAGCAGTACTTC
CASSPGTGYYEQYF
>TRBJ1-5|TRBV28|-|-
TGTGCCAGCAGTTTAGACGGAGAGGCCCAGCATTTT
CASSLDGEAQHF